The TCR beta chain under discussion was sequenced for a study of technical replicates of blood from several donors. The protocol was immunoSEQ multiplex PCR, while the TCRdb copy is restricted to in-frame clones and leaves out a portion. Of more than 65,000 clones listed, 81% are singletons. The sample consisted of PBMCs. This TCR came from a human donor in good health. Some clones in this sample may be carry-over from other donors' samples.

The CDR3 loop reads CASSPQQASYEQYF. The CDR3 bases are TGTGCCAGCTCACCTCAACAGGCCAGTTACGAGCAGTACTTC. The rearrangement uses TRBV18 and TRBJ2-7; tentatively, D is TRBD1 (5 bases). Germline assignment: CDR1 KGHSH and CDR2 LQKENI. Trimming removed 3 bases at V and 4 bases at J, with 13 bases between. CDR3 length equals 14 residues.